Presented here are 19 T cell receptor beta chains from one specimen sequenced in a study of blood T cell repertoires in COVID-19. Method: immunoSEQ multiplex PCR; TCRdb's copy keeps in-frame clones and lacks some. Among under 150,000 clones, roughly four fifths were seen once, and the ten largest hold about 9.9%. The sample taken for sequencing was peripheral blood. The receptor set was obtained from a man between 40 and 49 years old with active or convalescent COVID-19.

The chain employs TRBV7-9 and TRBJ2-5, with 8 bases fitting TRBD2. Germline CDR1 SEHNR, CDR2 FQNEAQ (reference sequence). CDR3 length: 16 amino acids. Losses at the gene ends were 1 base for V and 0 bases for J; bases not matched to a gene: 4. The CDR3 sequence is CASSLGGSGDQETQYF. For the CDR3, the DNA is TGTGCCAGCAGCTTAGGTGGTAGCGGGGACCAAGAGACCCAGTACTTC.

This rearrangement joins TRBV18 to TRBJ2-5, with D hard to call. Germline CDR1 reads KGHSH; CDR2 reads LQKENI. CDR3 length: 13 amino acids. V dropped 2 bases and J dropped 5 bases, with 9 bases sitting between them. The CDR3: CASSPIGLETQYF. In DNA, the CDR3 is TGTGCCAGCTCACCAATCGGGTTGGAGACCCAGTACTTC.

This chain uses TRBV30 with TRBJ1-4; tentatively, D is TRBD1 (5 bases). The germline V and J ends were trimmed by 0 bases and 8 bases, with 13 bases remaining between them. This CDR3 region has 14 residues. CDR1 and CDR2 (germline): GTSNPN, SVGIG (reference sequence). DNA of the CDR3: TGTGCCTGGAGTGTACGCGCAGGGTTGGAAAAACTGTTTTTT. It codes for CAWSVRAGLEKLFF.

This clone was recorded once. The chain joins TRBV7-2 to TRBJ2-5, with TRBD2 matching over 9 bases. The CDR3 runs 15 residues. The germline V gene has CDR1 SGHTA and CDR2 FQGNSA. The junction had 5 bases not matched to a gene; V was cut back by 3 bases and J by 3 bases. CDR3 nucleotide sequence: TGTGCCAGCAGCTTGCAGTCTAGCGGGGAAGAGACCCAGTACTTC. Translated, it gives CASSLQSSGEETQYF.

The V call is TRBV2, the J call TRBJ2-5; D remains ambiguous. Germline V gene sequence: CDR1 SNHLY, CDR2 FYNNEI. The CDR3 totals 15 residues. Trimming took 1 base from V and 0 from J, leaving 9 bases between them. The CDR3 region has the DNA TGTGCCAGCAGTGAAGAACAGACGTACCAAGAGACCCAGTACTTC. This encodes CASSEEQTYQETQYF.

The V and J genes are TRBV5-1 and TRBJ2-2; TRBD2 matches 15 bases. The CDR3 runs to 16 residues. Germline V gene lookup returns CDR1 SGHRS and CDR2 YFSETQ. Unmatched junction bases numbered 4, after V lost 2 bases and J lost 8 bases. The CDR3 loop is CASSLPGLAGGGELFF. The CDR3 DNA is TGCGCCAGCAGCTTACCGGGACTAGCGGGAGGAGGGGAGCTGTTTTTT.

The V and J genes are TRBV11-2 and TRBJ2-5; the match to TRBD2 covers 11 bases. V trimming: 1 base; J trimming: 2 bases; junction bases outside the gene matches: 3. The germline V gene has CDR1 SGHAT and CDR2 FQNNGV. The CDR3 is 16 residues long. CDR3 DNA: TGTGCCAGCAGCTTAGTAGCGGGGGGGCGTCAAGAGACCCAGTACTTC. Translating gives CASSLVAGGRQETQYF.

The chain couples TRBV12-3 or TRBV12-4 to TRBJ2-1; D is ambiguous. There are 11 residues in the CDR3. Trimming left V 2 bases short and J 13 bases short, with 9 bases between. In DNA form, the CDR3 reads TGTGCCAGCAGTTTATTGCAGTCCCAGTTCTTC. Protein: CASSLLQSQFF.

This clone was found once. V and J are TRBV18 and TRBJ1-2; 9 bases are a match to TRBD1. Germline V gene sequence: CDR1 KGHSH, CDR2 LQKENI. The CDR3 loop spans 14 amino acids. Trimming removed 0 bases from V and 7 bases from J; junction bases left unmatched: 3. This CDR3 is CASSPPRDRVGYTF. The CDR3 region has the DNA TGTGCCAGCTCACCACCCCGGGACAGGGTTGGCTACACCTTC.

This chain's CDR3 is CASSAHRDTEAFF. CDR3 in DNA: TGTGCCAGCAGCGCCCACAGGGACACTGAAGCTTTCTTT. This chain joins TRBV9 and TRBJ1-1, with D maybe TRBD1 (6 bases). There are 13 residues in the CDR3. V shed 3 bases and J shed 3 bases, with 9 bases lying between them. The germline V gene has CDR1 SGDLS and CDR2 YYNGEE.

The rearrangement joins TRBV7-2 to TRBJ2-5, with TRBD2 identical over 14 bases. With 5 bases clipped from V and 5 bases from J, the junction kept 10 bases outside the gene matches. The CDR3 spans 17 residues. Germline assignment: CDR1 SGHTA and CDR2 FQGNSA. This CDR3 reads CASSPGRTSGGRETQYF. Here the CDR3 DNA reads TGTGCCAGCAGCCCCGGCAGGACTAGCGGGGGGCGGGAGACCCAGTACTTC.

This clone was seen just once. This rearrangement joins TRBV2 to TRBJ2-5; TRBD1 agrees at 9 bases. The CDR3 sequence is 14 residues long. The germline CDR1 and CDR2 sequences are SNHLY and FYNNEI. The trim removed 7 bases at V and 2 bases at J, leaving 5 bases unmatched. CDR3 in DNA: TGTGCCAGCAACAGGGGGCTCCAACAAGAGACCCAGTACTTC. The encoded protein is CASNRGLQQETQYF.

The chain employs TRBV6-5 and TRBJ2-1; 11 bases match TRBD1. The CDR3 totals 13 residues. Germline CDR1 and CDR2: MNHEY and SVGAGI. The V segment lost 6 bases and the J segment 7 bases; nucleotides outside the gene matches: 2. This CDR3 is CASRGQGVNEQFF. CDR3 DNA: TGTGCCAGCAGGGGACAGGGGGTGAATGAGCAGTTCTTC.

This clone has ten or more counts. This specimen includes other DNA sequences encoding the same CDR3. The chain uses TRBV3-1 (or the pseudogene TRBV3-2) and TRBJ1-3; D remains unclear. CDR1 LGHDT and CDR2 YNNKEL come from the germline V gene (reference sequence). With 6 bases removed from V and 0 bases from J, the gap between germline ends came to 9 bases. There are 14 residues in the CDR3. CDR3 DNA sequence: TGTGCCAGCAGTTCGAGGAGCTCTGGAAACACCATATATTTT. It encodes CASSSRSSGNTIYF.

The genes are TRBV12-3 or TRBV12-4 and TRBJ1-6; tentative D call: TRBD1 (6 bases). This CDR3 region has 13 residues. Trimming took off 6 bases at V and 9 bases at J, with 12 bases between the two ends. The CDR3 DNA follows: TGTGCCAGCAGCCCCAGGGGTTTTTCACCCCTCCACTTT. Amino acids: CASSPRGFSPLHF.

The CDR3 DNA follows: TGTGCCAGCAGTTTAGGGGGCATTAATGAAAAACTGTTTTTT. It encodes CASSLGGINEKLFF. V usage is TRBV5-5 and J usage is TRBJ1-4; 7 nucleotides align to TRBD1. The J segment lost 4 bases and the V segment lost 5 bases, leaving 5 bases of the junction unmatched. The CDR3 runs 14 residues. Germline loops: CDR1 SGHKS, CDR2 YYEKEE (reference sequence).

V usage is TRBV18 and J usage is TRBJ1-1; 10 nucleotides line up with TRBD1. After removal of 5 bases from V and 6 bases from J, the junction contained 9 bases not matched to a gene. CDR1 and CDR2 (germline): KGHSH, LQKENI. CDR3 length: 15 amino acids. CDR3 loop: CASSTTGGLSAEAFF. In DNA form, the CDR3 reads TGTGCCAGCTCAACGACAGGGGGCCTAAGCGCTGAAGCTTTCTTT.

A single count supports this clone. The chain combines TRBV15 with TRBJ2-1; 11 bases line up with TRBD2. Germline assignment: CDR1 LNHNV and CDR2 YYDKDF (reference sequence). The V gene end was trimmed by 1 base and the J gene end by 7 bases; junction bases not matched to a gene: 15. The CDR3 runs 19 residues. This CDR3 reads CATSRARASGGSGGNEQFF. CDR3 bases: TGTGCCACCAGCAGAGCTCGGGCTAGCGGGGGGTCCGGCGGGAATGAGCAGTTCTTC.

The chain links TRBV7-9 to TRBJ2-1; 10 nucleotides match TRBD2. The V gene end was trimmed by 5 bases and the J gene end by 6 bases; junction bases not matched to a gene: 13. Germline assignment: CDR1 SEHNR and CDR2 FQNEAQ (reference sequence). The CDR3 runs to 17 residues. CDR3 residues: CASSQPPGTSVLNEQFF. The CDR3 DNA is TGTGCCAGCAGCCAACCACCCGGGACTAGCGTTCTCAATGAGCAGTTCTTC.